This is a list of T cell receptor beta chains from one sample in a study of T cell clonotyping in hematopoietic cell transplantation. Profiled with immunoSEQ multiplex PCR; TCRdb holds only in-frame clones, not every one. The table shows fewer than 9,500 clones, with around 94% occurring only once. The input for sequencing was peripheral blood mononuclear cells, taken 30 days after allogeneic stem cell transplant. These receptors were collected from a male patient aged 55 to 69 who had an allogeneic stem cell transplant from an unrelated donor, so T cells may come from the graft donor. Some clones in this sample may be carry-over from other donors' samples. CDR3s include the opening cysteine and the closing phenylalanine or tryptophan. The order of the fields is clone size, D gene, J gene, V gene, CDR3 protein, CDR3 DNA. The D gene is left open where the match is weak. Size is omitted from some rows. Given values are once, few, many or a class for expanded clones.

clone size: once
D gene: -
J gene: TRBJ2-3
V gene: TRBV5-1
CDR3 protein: CASRSVTSTDTQYF
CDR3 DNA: TGCGCCAGCAGGTCGGTTACTAGCACAGATACGCAGTATTTT

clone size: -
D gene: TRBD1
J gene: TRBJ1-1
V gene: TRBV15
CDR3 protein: CATKGQTGTGGGLNTEAFF
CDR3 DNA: TGTGCCACCAAGGGACAAACCGGGACAGGGGGCGGATTGAACACTGAAGCTTTCTTT

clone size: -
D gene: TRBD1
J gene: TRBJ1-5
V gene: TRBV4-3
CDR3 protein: CASSLTTGTNQPQHF
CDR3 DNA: TGCGCCAGCAGCCTTACGACAGGGACAAATCAGCCCCAGCATTTT

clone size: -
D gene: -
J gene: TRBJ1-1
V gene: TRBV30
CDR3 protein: CAWKLMGGTEAFF
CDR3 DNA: TGTGCCTGGAAGCTAATGGGGGGCACTGAAGCTTTCTTT

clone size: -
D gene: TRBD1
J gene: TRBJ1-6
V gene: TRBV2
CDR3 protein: CASSQDRGYNSPLHF
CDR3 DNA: TGTGCCAGCAGTCAAGACAGGGGGTATAATTCACCCCTCCACTTT

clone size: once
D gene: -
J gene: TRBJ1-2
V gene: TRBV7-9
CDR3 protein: CASSSRATGYTF
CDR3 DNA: TGTGCCAGCAGCTCACGGGCTACCGGCTACACCTTC

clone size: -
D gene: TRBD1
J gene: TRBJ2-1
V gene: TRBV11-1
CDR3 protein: CASSFRGQGFNEQFF
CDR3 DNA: TGTGCCAGCAGCTTTCGGGGACAGGGGTTCAATGAGCAGTTCTTC

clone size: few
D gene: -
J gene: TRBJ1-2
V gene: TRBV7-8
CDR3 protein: CASSLGSAYGYTF
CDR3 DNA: TGTGCCAGCAGCTTAGGTAGCGCCTATGGCTACACCTTC

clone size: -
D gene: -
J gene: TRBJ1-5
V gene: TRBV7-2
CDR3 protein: CASSLGGVRQPQHF
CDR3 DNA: TGTGCCAGCAGCTTAGGCGGGGTGAGGCAGCCCCAGCATTTT

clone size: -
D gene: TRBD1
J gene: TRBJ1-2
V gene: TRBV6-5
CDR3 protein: CASRRRDRDGYTF
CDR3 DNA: TGTGCCAGCAGACGCCGGGACAGGGACGGCTACACCTTC

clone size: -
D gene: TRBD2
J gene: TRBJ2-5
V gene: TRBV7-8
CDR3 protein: CASSRNRAGGSYQETQYF
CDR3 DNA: TGTGCCAGCAGCCGTAATAGAGCGGGAGGTTCGTACCAAGAGACCCAGTACTTC

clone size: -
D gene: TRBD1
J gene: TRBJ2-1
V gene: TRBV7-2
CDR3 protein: CASRVTGTDYNEQFF
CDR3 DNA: TGTGCCAGCAGAGTGACCGGGACAGATTACAATGAGCAGTTCTTC

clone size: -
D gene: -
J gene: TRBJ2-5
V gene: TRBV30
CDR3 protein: CAWSTQFATQYF
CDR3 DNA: TGTGCCTGGAGTACCCAATTCGCGACCCAGTACTTC

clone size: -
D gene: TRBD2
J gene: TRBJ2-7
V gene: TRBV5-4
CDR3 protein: CASSPRGLAGSYEQYF
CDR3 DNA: TGTGCCAGCAGCCCCAGGGGACTAGCGGGCTCCTACGAGCAGTACTTC

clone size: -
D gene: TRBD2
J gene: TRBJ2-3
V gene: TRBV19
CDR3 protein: CASRFSGAGGKADTQYF
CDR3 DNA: TGTGCAAGCCGCTTTAGTGGGGCGGGAGGGAAGGCAGATACGCAGTATTTT

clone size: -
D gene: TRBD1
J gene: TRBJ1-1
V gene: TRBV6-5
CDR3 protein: CASSYRGQNTEAFF
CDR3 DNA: TGTGCCAGCAGTTACAGGGGGCAGAACACTGAAGCTTTCTTT

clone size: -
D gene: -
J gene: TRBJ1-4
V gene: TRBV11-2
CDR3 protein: CASSYRNEKLFF
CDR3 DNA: TGTGCCAGCAGCTATCGGAATGAAAAACTGTTTTTT

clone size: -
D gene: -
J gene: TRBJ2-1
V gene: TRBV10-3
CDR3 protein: CAISPPGSSYEQFF
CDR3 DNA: TGTGCCATCAGTCCTCCGGGATCTAGCTACGAGCAGTTCTTC

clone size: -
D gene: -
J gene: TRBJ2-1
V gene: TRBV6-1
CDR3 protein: CASKGRGDEQFF
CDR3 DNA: TGTGCCAGCAAAGGCAGGGGGGATGAGCAGTTCTTC

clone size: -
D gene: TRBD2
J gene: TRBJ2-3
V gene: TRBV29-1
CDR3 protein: CSVPGLAGRGDTQYF
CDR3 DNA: TGCAGCGTTCCAGGACTAGCGGGAAGGGGAGATACGCAGTATTTT

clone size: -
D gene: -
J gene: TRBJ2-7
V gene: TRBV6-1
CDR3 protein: CASGGGDSYEQYF
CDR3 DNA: TGTGCCAGCGGTGGGGGCGACTCCTACGAGCAGTACTTC

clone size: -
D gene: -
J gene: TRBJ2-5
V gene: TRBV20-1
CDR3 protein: CSATLRETQYF
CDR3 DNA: TGCAGTGCTACTCTGCGCGAGACCCAGTACTTC

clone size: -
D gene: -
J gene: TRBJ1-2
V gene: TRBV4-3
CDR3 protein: CASSQDPMGIGYTF
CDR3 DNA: TGCGCCAGCAGCCAGGACCCGATGGGCATTGGCTACACCTTC

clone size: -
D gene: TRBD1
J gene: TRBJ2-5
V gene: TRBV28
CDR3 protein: CASSQANPIYGTGLRETQYF
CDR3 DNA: TGTGCCAGCAGTCAGGCCAACCCCATATACGGGACAGGGCTTAGGGAGACCCAGTACTTC

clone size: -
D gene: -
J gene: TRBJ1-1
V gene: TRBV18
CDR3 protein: CASSLRTGEAFF
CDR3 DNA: TGTGCCAGCTCACTAAGGACGGGTGAAGCTTTCTTT

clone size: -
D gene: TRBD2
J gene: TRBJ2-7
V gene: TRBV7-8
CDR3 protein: CASSLGPSGSYEQYF
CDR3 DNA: TGTGCCAGCAGCCTAGGGCCTAGCGGGAGTTACGAGCAGTACTTC

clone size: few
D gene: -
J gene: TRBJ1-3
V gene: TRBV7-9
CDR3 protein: CASSLSGSGNTIYF
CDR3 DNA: TGTGCCAGCAGCTTGTCCGGGTCTGGAAACACCATATATTTT

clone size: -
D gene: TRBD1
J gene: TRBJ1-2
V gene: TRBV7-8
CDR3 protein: CASSISQGAAGGYTF
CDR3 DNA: TGTGCCAGCAGCATATCACAGGGGGCGGCGGGAGGCTACACCTTC

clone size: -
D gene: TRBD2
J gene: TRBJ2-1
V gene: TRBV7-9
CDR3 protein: CASSYRAGIDGEQFF
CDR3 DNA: TGTGCCAGCAGCTACCGAGCGGGAATTGATGGTGAGCAGTTCTTC

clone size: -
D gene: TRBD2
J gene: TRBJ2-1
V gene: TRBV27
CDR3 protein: CASSPIAGTRSIIRQFF
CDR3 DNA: TGTGCCAGCTCCCCCATTGCCGGGACTAGAAGCATTATAAGGCAGTTCTTC

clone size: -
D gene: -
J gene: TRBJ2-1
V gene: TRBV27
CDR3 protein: CASSPRTSNWNEQFF
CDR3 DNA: TGTGCCAGCAGCCCCCGGACCTCGAATTGGAATGAGCAGTTCTTC

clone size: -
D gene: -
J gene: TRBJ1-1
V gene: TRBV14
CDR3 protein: CASSQDWTGNTEAFF
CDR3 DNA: TGTGCCAGCAGCCAAGATTGGACTGGGAACACTGAAGCTTTCTTT

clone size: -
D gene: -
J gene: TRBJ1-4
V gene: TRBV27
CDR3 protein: CASSSLGREKLFF
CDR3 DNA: TGTGCCAGCAGCTCGCTTGGACGTGAAAAACTGTTTTTT

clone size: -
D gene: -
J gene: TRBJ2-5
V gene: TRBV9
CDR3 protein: CASSGYSVMGEPPLETQYF
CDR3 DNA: TGTGCCAGCAGCGGCTATAGCGTCATGGGGGAGCCTCCCCTGGAGACCCAGTACTTC

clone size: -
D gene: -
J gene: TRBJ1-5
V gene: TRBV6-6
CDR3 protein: CASSPLRQPQHF
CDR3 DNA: TGTGCCAGCAGTCCCCTTCGTCAGCCCCAGCATTTT

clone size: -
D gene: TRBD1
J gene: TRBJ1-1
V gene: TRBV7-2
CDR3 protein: CASSLQGATTEAFF
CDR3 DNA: TGTGCCAGCAGCTTACAGGGGGCGACCACTGAAGCTTTCTTT

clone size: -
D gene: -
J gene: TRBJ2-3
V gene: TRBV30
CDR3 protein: CALKRGAPTDTQYF
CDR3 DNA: TGTGCCTTAAAGAGGGGAGCCCCCACAGATACGCAGTATTTT

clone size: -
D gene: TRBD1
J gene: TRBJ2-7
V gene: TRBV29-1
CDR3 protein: CSVERTGDQYF
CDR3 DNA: TGCAGCGTTGAGAGGACAGGGGATCAATACTTC

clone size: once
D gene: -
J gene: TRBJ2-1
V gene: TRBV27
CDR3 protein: CASSLFGINEQFF
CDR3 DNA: TGTGCCAGCAGTTTATTCGGCATCAATGAGCAGTTCTTC

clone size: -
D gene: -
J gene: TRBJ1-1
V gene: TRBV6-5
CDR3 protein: CASSPGGYMNTEAFF
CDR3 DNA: TGTGCCAGCAGTCCCGGAGGTTACATGAACACTGAAGCTTTCTTT

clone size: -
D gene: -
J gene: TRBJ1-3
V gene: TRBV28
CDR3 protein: CASSTTVGSGNTIYF
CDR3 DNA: TGTGCCAGCAGTACCACAGTGGGCTCTGGAAACACCATATATTTT

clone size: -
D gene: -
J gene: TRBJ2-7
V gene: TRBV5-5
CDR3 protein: CASSQGTYEQYF
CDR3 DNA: TGTGCCAGCAGTCAAGGGACCTACGAGCAGTACTTC

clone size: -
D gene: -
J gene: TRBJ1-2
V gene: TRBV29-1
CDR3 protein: CSVGQANYGYTF
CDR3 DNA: TGCAGCGTTGGGCAGGCGAACTATGGCTACACCTTC

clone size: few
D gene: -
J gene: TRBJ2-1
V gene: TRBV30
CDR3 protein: CAWSLGSADYNEQFF
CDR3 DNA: TGTGCCTGGAGTTTGGGGTCAGCCGACTACAATGAGCAGTTCTTC

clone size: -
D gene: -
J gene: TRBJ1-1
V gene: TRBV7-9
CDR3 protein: CASSFAGAKAFF
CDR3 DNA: TGTGCCAGCAGCTTTGCCGGGGCAAAAGCTTTCTTT

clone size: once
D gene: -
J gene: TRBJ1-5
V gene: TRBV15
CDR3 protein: CATSSSGGVGQPQHF
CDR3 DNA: TGTGCCACCAGCAGCAGCGGGGGAGTGGGGCAGCCCCAGCATTTT

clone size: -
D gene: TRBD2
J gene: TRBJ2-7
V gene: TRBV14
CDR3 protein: CASSQGTTSGYLSYEQYF
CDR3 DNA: TGTGCCAGCAGCCAGGGAACAACTAGCGGGTATCTCTCCTACGAGCAGTACTTC

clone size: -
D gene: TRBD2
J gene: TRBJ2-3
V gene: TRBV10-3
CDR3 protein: CAISLGLAGGPGTQYF
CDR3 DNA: TGTGCCATCAGTCTTGGACTAGCGGGAGGGCCCGGTACGCAGTATTTT

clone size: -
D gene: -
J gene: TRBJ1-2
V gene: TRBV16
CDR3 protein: CASSQFYLYGYTF
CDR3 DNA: TGTGCCAGCAGCCAATTCTACCTTTATGGCTACACCTTC

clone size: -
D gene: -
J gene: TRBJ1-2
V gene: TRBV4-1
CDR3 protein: CASSQDQVNYGYTF
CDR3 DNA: TGCGCCAGCAGCCAAGACCAAGTTAACTATGGCTACACCTTC